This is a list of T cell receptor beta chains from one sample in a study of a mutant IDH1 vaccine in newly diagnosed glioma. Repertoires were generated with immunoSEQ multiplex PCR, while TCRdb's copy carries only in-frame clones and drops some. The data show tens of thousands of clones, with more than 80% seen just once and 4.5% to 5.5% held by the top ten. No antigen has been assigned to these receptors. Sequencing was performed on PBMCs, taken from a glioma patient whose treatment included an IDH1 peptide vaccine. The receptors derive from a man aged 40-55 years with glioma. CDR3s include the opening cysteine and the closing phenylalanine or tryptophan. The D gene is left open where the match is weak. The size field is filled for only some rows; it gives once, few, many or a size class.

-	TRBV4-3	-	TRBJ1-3	CASSPQRGDTIYF	TGCGCCAGCAGCCCCCAGCGGGGGGACACCATATATTTT
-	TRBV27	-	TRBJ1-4	CASSSNRFPNEKLFF	TGTGCCAGCAGTTCCAACCGATTCCCTAATGAAAAACTGTTTTTT
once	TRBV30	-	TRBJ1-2	CAWSVDWNYGYTF	TGTGCCTGGAGTGTAGACTGGAACTACGGCTACACCTTC
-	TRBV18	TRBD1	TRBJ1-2	CASSPRGQGSNYGYTF	TGTGCCAGCTCACCCCGGGGACAGGGATCTAACTATGGCTACACCTTC
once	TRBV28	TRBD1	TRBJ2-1	CASSSSGQPNNEQFF	TGTGCCAGCAGTTCATCGGGACAGCCCAACAATGAGCAGTTCTTC
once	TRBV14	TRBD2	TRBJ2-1	CASSQDSASGDNEQFF	TGTGCCAGCAGCCAAGATTCGGCTAGCGGGGACAATGAGCAGTTCTTC
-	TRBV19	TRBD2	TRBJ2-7	CPPHPKPTGLADYEQYF	TGCCCCCCGCACCCCAAACCGACGGGACTAGCGGACTACGAGCAGTACTTC
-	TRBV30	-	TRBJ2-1	CAWTAGNEQFF	TGTGCCTGGACCGCTGGCAATGAGCAGTTCTTC
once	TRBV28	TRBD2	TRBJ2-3	CASSILTSGRFGTQYF	TGTGCCAGCAGTATCCTGACTAGCGGGAGATTTGGTACGCAGTATTTT
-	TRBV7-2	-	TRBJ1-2	CASSGNLGNYGYTF	TGTGCCAGCAGCGGGAACCTCGGGAACTATGGCTACACCTTC
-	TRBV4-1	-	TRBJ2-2	CASSHRSGELFF	TGCGCCAGCAGCCATAGAAGCGGGGAGCTGTTTTTT
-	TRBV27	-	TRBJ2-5	CASSSVGRQYF	TGTGCCAGCAGTTCCGTGGGACGGCAGTACTTC
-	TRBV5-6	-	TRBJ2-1	CASSLSGALQSRYNEQFF	TGTGCCAGCAGCTTGTCAGGGGCCCTACAGTCTCGCTACAATGAGCAGTTCTTC
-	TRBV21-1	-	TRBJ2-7	CASSYEQYF	TGTGCCAGCAGCTACGAGCAGTACTTC
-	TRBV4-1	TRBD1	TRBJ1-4	CASSQVWTGGLTNEKLFF	TGCGCCAGCAGCCAAGTTTGGACAGGGGGCTTAACTAATGAAAAACTGTTTTTT
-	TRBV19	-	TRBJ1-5	CASSIDREGNQPQHF	TGTGCCAGTAGTATAGACAGGGAGGGCAATCAGCCCCAGCATTTT
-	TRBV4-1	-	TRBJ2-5	CASSQDLRSRETQYF	TGCGCCAGCAGCCAAGATTTGAGAAGTCGCGAGACCCAGTACTTC